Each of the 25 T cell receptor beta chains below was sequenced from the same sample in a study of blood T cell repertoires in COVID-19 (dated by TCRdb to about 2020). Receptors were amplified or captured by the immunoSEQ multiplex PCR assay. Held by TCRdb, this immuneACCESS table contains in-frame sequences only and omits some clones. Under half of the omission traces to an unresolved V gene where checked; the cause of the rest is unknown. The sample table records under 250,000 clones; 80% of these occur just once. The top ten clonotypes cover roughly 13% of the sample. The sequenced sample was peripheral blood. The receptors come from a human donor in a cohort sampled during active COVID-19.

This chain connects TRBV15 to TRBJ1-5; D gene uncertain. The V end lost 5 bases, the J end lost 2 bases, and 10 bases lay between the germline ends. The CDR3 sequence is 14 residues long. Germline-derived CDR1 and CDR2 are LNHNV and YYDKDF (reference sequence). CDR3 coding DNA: TGTGCCACCAGCCGGGGTGCTGGCAATCAGCCCCAGCATTTT. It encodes CATSRGAGNQPQHF.

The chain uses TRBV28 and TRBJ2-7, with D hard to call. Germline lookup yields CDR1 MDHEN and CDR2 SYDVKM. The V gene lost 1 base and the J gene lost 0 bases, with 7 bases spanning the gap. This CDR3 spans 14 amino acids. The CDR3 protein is CASSLSQLSYEQYF. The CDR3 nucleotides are TGTGCCAGCAGTTTATCGCAACTCTCCTACGAGCAGTACTTC. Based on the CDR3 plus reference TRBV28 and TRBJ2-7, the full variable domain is DVKVTQSSRYLVKRTGEKVFLECVQDMDHENMFWYRQDPGLGLRLIYFSYDVKMKEKGDIPEGYSVSREKKERFSLILESASTNQTSMYLCASSLSQLSYEQYFGPGTRLTVT.

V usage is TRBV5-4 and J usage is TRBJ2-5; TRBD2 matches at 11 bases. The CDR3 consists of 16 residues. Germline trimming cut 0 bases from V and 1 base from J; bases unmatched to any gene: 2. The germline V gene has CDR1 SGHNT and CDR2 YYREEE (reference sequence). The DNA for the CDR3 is TGTGCCAGCAGCTTGGTTAGCGGGGGGGTCCAAGAGACCCAGTACTTC. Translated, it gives CASSLVSGGVQETQYF.

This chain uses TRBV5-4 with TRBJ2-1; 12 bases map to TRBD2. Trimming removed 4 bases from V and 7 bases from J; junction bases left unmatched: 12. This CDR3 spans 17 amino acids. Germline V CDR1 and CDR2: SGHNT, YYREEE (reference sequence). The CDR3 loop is CASSGPLAGGPGNEQFF. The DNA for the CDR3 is TGTGCCAGCAGCGGCCCTCTAGCGGGGGGGCCGGGGAATGAGCAGTTCTTC.

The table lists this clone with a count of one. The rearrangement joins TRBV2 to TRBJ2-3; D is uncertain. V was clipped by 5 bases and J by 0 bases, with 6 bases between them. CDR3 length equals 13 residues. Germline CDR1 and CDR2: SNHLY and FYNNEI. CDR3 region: CASSRGSTDTQYF. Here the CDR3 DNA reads TGTGCCAGCAGTCGAGGTAGCACAGATACGCAGTATTTT.

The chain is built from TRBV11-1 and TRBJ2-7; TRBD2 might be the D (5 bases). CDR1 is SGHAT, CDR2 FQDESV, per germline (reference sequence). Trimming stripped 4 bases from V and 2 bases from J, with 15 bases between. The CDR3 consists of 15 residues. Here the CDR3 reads CASSSRDYGPYEQYF. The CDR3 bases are TGTGCCAGCAGCTCGAGGGATTACGGGCCCTACGAGCAGTACTTC.

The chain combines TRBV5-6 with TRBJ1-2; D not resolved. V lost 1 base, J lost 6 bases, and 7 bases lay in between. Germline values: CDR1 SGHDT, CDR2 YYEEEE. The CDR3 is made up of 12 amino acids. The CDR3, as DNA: TGTGCCAGCAGCTTGAGCCGGGATGGCTACACCTTC. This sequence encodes CASSLSRDGYTF.

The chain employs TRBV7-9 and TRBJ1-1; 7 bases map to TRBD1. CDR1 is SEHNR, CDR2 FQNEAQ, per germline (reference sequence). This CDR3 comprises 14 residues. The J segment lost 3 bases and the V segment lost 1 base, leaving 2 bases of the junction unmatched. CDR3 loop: CASSLDQGDTEAFF. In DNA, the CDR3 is TGTGCCAGCAGCTTAGACCAGGGGGACACTGAAGCTTTCTTT.

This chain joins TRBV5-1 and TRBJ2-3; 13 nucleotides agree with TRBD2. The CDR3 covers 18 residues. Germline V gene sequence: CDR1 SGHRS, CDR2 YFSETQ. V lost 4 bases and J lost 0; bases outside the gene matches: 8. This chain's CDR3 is CASSMTSGGSRSTDTQYF. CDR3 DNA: TGCGCCAGCAGCATGACTAGCGGGGGGTCCAGAAGCACAGATACGCAGTATTTT.

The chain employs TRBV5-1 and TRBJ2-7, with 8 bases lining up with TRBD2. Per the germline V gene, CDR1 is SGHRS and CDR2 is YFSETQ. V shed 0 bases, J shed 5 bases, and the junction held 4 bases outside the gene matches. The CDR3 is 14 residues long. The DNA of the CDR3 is TGCGCCAGCAGCTTGGAGACTAGCGACGACGAGCAGTACTTC. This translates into CASSLETSDDEQYF.

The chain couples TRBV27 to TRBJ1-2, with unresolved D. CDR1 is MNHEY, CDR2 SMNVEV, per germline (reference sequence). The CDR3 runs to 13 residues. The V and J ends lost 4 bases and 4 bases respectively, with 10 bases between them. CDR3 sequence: CASSSEVRYGYTF. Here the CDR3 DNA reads TGTGCCAGCAGTTCCGAAGTGCGCTATGGCTACACCTTC.

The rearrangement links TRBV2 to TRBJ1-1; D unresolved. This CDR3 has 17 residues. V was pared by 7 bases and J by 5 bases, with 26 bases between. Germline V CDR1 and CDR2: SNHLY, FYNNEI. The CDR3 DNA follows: TGTGCCAGCAATTCAGCGATAGATAAACCAACGGGGACTGAAGCTTTCTTT. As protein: CASNSAIDKPTGTEAFF.

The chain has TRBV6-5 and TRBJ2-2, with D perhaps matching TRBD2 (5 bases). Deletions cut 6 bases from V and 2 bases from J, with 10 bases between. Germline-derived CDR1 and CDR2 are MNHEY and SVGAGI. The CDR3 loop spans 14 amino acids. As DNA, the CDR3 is TGTGCCAGCAGAGGGAGATTTAACACCGGGGAGCTGTTTTTT. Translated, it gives CASRGRFNTGELFF.

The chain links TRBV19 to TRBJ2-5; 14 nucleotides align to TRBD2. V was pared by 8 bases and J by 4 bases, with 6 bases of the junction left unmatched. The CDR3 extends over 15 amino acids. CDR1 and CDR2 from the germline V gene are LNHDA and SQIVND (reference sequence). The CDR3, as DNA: TGTGCCAGTGGGACTAGCGGGAGCTATGGAGAGACCCAGTACTTC. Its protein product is CASGTSGSYGETQYF.

Here the CDR3 reads CASSIRVNYGYTF. In nucleotides, the CDR3 is TGTGCCAGTAGTATCAGGGTAAACTATGGCTACACCTTC. The chain links TRBV19 to TRBJ1-2, with D perhaps matching TRBD1 (5 bases). V was clipped by 3 bases and J by 2 bases, with 7 bases between them. The germline V gene has CDR1 LNHDA and CDR2 SQIVND (reference sequence). The length of the CDR3 is 13 residues.

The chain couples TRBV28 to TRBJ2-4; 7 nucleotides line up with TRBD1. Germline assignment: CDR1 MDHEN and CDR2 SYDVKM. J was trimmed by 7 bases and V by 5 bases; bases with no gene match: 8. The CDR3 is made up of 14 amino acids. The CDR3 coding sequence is TGTGCCAGCAGTCCAAGGACAGGATTCAACATTCAGTACTTC. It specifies CASSPRTGFNIQYF.

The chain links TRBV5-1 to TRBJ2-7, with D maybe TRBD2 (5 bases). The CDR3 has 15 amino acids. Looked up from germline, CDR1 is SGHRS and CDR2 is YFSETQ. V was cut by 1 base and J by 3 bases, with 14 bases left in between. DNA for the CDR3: TGCGCCAGCAGCTTGAACCTCGGGATCAACTACGAGCAGTACTTC. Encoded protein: CASSLNLGINYEQYF.

CDR3 loop: CSVVKGGEYLPYEQYF. The CDR3 nucleotides read TGCAGCGTTGTAAAAGGGGGCGAGTATCTTCCTTACGAGCAGTACTTC. The chain employs TRBV29-1 and TRBJ2-7; 7 bases line up with TRBD1. CDR3 length: 16 amino acids. V was pared by 4 bases and J by 4 bases, with 16 bases of the junction left unmatched. Germline V gene data show CDR1 as SQVTM and CDR2 as ANQGSEA.

This CDR3 reads CASSLWLDTYNEQFF. The CDR3 DNA reads as TGCGCCAGCAGCTTATGGTTAGACACCTACAATGAGCAGTTCTTC. V gene TRBV5-1 combines with J gene TRBJ2-1; no definite D call. The CDR3 has 15 amino acids. Germline V lookup: CDR1 SGHRS, CDR2 YFSETQ. Trimming left V 2 bases short and J 2 bases short, with 11 bases between.

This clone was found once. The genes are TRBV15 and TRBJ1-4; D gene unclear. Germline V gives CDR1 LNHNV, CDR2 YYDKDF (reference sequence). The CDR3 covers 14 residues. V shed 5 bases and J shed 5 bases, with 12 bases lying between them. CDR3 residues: CATSSVIKNEKLFF. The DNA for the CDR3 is TGTGCCACCAGCTCAGTAATCAAGAATGAAAAACTGTTTTTT.

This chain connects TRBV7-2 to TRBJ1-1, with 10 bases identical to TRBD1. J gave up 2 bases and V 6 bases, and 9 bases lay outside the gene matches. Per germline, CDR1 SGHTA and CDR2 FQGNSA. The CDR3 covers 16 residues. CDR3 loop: CASSPRQGARNTEAFF. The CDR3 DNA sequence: TGTGCCAGCAGTCCTAGACAGGGGGCGCGAAACACTGAAGCTTTCTTT.

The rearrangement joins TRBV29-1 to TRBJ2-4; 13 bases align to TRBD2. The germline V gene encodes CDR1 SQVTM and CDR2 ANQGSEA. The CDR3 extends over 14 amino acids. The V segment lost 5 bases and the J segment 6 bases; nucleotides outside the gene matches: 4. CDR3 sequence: CSVRTSGSVNIQYF. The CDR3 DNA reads TGCAGCGTTCGGACTAGCGGGAGTGTAAACATTCAGTACTTC.

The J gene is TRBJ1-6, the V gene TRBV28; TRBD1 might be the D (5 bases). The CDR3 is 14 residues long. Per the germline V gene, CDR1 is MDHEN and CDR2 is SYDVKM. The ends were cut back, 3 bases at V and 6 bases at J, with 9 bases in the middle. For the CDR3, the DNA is TGTGCCAGCAGTTTGGGCAGGGTTAATTCACCCCTCCACTTT. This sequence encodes CASSLGRVNSPLHF.

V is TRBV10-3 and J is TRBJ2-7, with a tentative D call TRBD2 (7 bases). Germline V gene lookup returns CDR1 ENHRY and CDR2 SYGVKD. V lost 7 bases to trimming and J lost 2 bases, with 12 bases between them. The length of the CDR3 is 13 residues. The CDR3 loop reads CAITGGPTYEQYF. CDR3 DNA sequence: TGTGCCATCACGGGGGGCCCTACCTACGAGCAGTACTTC.

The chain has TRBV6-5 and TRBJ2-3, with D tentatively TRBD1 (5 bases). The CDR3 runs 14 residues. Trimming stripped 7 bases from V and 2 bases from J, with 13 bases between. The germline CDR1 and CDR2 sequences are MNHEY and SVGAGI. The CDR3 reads CASIFSGITDTQYF. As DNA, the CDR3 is TGTGCCAGCATTTTTTCAGGGATCACAGATACGCAGTATTTT.